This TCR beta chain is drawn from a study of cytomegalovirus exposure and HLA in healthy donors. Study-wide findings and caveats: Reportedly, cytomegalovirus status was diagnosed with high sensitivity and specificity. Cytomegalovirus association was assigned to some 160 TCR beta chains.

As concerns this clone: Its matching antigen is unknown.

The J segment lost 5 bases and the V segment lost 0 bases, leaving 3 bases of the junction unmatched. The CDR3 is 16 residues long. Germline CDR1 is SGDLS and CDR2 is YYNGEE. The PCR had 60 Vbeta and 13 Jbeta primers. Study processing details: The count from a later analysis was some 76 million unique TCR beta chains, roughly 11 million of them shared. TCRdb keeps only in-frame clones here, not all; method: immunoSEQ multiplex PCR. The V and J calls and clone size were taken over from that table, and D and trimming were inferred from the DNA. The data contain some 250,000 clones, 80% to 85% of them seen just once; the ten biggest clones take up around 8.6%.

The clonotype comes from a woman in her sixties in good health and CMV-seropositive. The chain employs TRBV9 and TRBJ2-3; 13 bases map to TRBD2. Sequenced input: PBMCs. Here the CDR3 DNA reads TGTGCCAGCAGCGTAGGGACTAGCGGGAGTGGAGATACGCAGTATTTT. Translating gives CASSVGTSGSGDTQYF.